The 5 T cell receptor beta chains below all came from one sample that was sequenced in a study of T cell changes during pregnancy in multiple sclerosis. Profiling relied on immunoSEQ multiplex PCR, and the TCRdb table lists in-frame clones only, not all of them. The repertoire holds 100,000 to 150,000 clones, roughly 92% seen once, with roughly 5.7% in the top ten. The material was peripheral blood, obtained before pregnancy. The receptors stem from a female donor with multiple sclerosis, enrolled in a pregnancy study.

The CDR3 DNA reads TGTGCCAGCTCACCTAGATCGAAGGGGGAAAAACTGTTTTTT. This sequence encodes CASSPRSKGEKLFF. The chain recombines TRBV18 with TRBJ1-4; tentatively, D is TRBD1 (5 bases). Trimming cost V 3 bases and J 8 bases, with 13 bases left between them. Germline V CDR1 and CDR2: KGHSH, LQKENI. This CDR3 spans 14 amino acids.

CDR3 protein: CAWSVLGGGEKLFF. The CDR3 coding sequence is TGTGCCTGGAGTGTATTGGGGGGAGGTGAAAAACTGTTTTTT. V usage is TRBV30 and J usage is TRBJ1-4; tentatively, D is TRBD1 (5 bases). Trimming removed 0 bases from V and 7 bases from J, with 12 bases in between. Germline CDR1 is GTSNPN and CDR2 is SVGIG (reference sequence). This CDR3 has 14 amino acids.

This chain connects TRBV6-1 to TRBJ2-1; 9 bases are shared with TRBD2. Unmatched junction bases numbered 2, after V lost 3 bases and J lost 2 bases. Germline V CDR1 and CDR2: MNHNS, SASEGT. The CDR3 totals 15 residues. CDR3 sequence reads: CASSETSGPYNEQFF. CDR3 nucleotide sequence: TGTGCCAGCAGTGAGACTAGCGGTCCCTACAATGAGCAGTTCTTC.

The V gene is TRBV30, the J gene TRBJ2-5, with D possibly being TRBD1 (6 bases). CDR1 is GTSNPN, CDR2 SVGIG, per germline (reference sequence). The germline V and J ends were trimmed by 4 bases and 1 base, with 7 bases remaining between them. CDR3 length: 12 residues. The CDR3 DNA reads as TGTGCCTGGATGGGGGCCCAAGAGACCCAGTACTTC. Protein: CAWMGAQETQYF.

The V gene is TRBV7-3, the J gene TRBJ2-1; a weak D match, TRBD1 (5 bases). V was shortened by 3 bases and J by 1 base, with 10 bases between the two germline ends. CDR1 SGHTA and CDR2 FQGTGA come from the germline V gene. The CDR3 runs 15 residues. The CDR3, as DNA: TGTGCCAGCAGCTTGCGAGCAGGGTCCTACAATGAGCAGTTCTTC. Protein sequence: CASSLRAGSYNEQFF.